This record concerns one TCR beta chain sequence. This CDR3 has 12 amino acids. From germline, CDR1 is GTSNPN and CDR2 SVGIG (reference sequence). The ends were cut back, 7 bases at V and 3 bases at J, with 13 bases in the middle. TCRdb's copy holds only in-frame clones and misses some; the assay was immunoSEQ multiplex PCR. The profile shows about 41,000 clones, 95% of them singletons. These data originate in a study of T cell clonotyping in hematopoietic cell transplantation. The clonotype comes from a man aged 30-40 years in good health. Some clones in this sample may be carry-over from other donors' samples. This chain uses TRBV30 with TRBJ2-7; perhaps TRBD2 as D (5 bases). The sample comprised peripheral blood mononuclear cells. CDR3 sequence: CASRDESYEQYF. The CDR3 DNA reads TGTGCCTCCCGGGATGAAAGCTACGAGCAGTACTTC.